This T cell receptor beta chain was sequenced during a study of graft-versus-host responses after intestinal transplantation. Findings and limits, study-wide: Levels of circulating GvH clones at their peak were associated with early post-transplant HvG declines.

This clone was detected only a few times. Its specificity is unknown. TCRdb's table, derived via immunoSEQ multiplex PCR, lists solely in-frame clones and lacks some. Of about 120,000 clones in the sample, 85% to 95% were seen once. The germline V and J ends were trimmed by 2 bases and 4 bases, with 8 bases remaining between them. The CDR3 length is 14 residues. From germline, CDR1 is SEHNR and CDR2 FQNEAQ (reference sequence). The chain has TRBV7-9 and TRBJ1-4; D remains unclear. This clonotype originated in a human donor who received an intestinal transplant. Sequenced here: unstimulated CD4+ T cells sorted from spleen or lymph node cells, sampled before intestinal transplant. The CDR3 reads CASSLIGINEKLFF. The CDR3 DNA reads as TGTGCCAGCAGCTTAATTGGGATTAATGAAAAACTGTTTTTT.